The entry that follows covers one T cell receptor beta chain sequence. Sequencing was performed with immunoSEQ multiplex PCR; in TCRdb, only in-frame clones are kept and a portion is missing. Among around 200,000 clones listed, around 80% were seen once. These data are taken from a study of blood T cell repertoires in COVID-19. Trimming shortened V by 3 bases and J by 5 bases, and 13 bases separated the two germline ends. The length of the CDR3 is 15 residues. Germline-derived CDR1 and CDR2 are KGHDR and SFDVKD. What was sequenced was peripheral blood. V and J are TRBV24-1 and TRBJ1-5, with a possible D match to TRBD1 (6 bases). This TCR derives from a woman aged 40 to 50 with COVID-19, enrolled during active disease. The chain's CDR3 is CATSDPGHPHQPQHF. DNA for the CDR3: TGTGCCACCAGTGATCCGGGACATCCACATCAGCCCCAGCATTTT.